This T cell receptor beta chain was observed in a study of cytomegalovirus exposure and HLA in healthy donors. Study results and caveats: By HLA locus, TCR association rates varied in a later analysis, with DRB1 showing the most and HLA-C the fewest. In a later analysis, several top co-occurrence clusters appeared linked to parvovirus B19, influenza, CMV and Epstein-Barr virus.

In regard to this clone: The antigen remains undetermined.

The PCR made use of 60 Vbeta and 13 Jbeta primers. This table comes from immunoSEQ multiplex PCR, and its TCRdb copy is limited to in-frame clones, with some not included. Altogether some 90,000 clones are present, roughly 79% being singletons, with the ten largest covering 0.57%. Unrecorded immune exposure was likely among donors, who were nominally healthy when sampled. The trim removed 7 bases at V and 5 bases at J, leaving 5 bases unmatched. The CDR3 runs to 12 residues. The germline V gene encodes CDR1 SQVTM and CDR2 ANQGSEA. The TCR was taken from a man aged 25 to 45 in good health and CMV-seronegative. Sample: PBMCs. This rearrangement joins TRBV29-1 to TRBJ2-7, with 10 bases fitting TRBD1. In DNA, the CDR3 is TGCAGCGCTGGACAGGGGGGCGACGAGCAGTACTTC. Amino acid sequence: CSAGQGGDEQYF.